The following is a TCR beta chain sequence with its context. Investigators isolated RNA and reverse transcribed it into cDNA to act as the sequencing template. The method was immunoSEQ multiplex PCR; TCRdb's version includes in-frame clones alone and lacks a portion of them. The table shows under 70,000 clones, with around 96% occurring only once. This entry belongs to a study of CD8+ T cells in alopecia areata. The CDR3 has 15 amino acids. With V trimmed by 4 bases and J by 1 base, 2 bases remained unmatched. The germline CDR1 and CDR2 sequences are SEHNR and FQNEAQ (reference sequence). This chain connects TRBV7-9 to TRBJ2-1; TRBD2 matches at 9 bases. The sequencing here drew on CD8+ T cells sorted from blood, taken at week 0. The sequence came from a human donor with alopecia areata. CDR3 amino acids: CASSSSGASYNEQFF. CDR3 nucleotides: TGTGCCAGCAGCTCTAGCGGGGCATCCTACAATGAGCAGTTCTTC.